This T cell receptor beta chain was found in a study of vaccination and CD4 T cells after COVID-19. On this clonotype: Antigen specificity is unknown.

Cultured CD4+ T-cell DNA underwent Oncomine TCR Beta short-read sequencing. A single record per CDR3 protein comes from TCRdb applying MiXCR to the PCR reads. Of 8,000 to 10,000 distinct CDR3 sequences in the sample, roughly three fifths were seen once. As for treatment: approximately nine-day PBMC culture with coronavirus spike peptide pools or control peptides (ViraFEST assay). Looked up from germline, CDR1 is MNHEY and CDR2 is SVGEGT. V lost 5 bases, J lost 4 bases, and 8 bases lay in between. This CDR3 has 12 amino acids. This TCR was recovered from a human donor who had recovered from COVID-19. The sample was CD4+ T cells from blood, cultured in vitro. The chain combines TRBV6-2 or TRBV6-3 with TRBJ1-2; unclear D gene. DNA for the CDR3: TGTGCCAGCAGTCCAGGCCCCTATGGCTACACCTTC. Its translation is CASSPGPYGYTF.